This T cell receptor (beta chain) is from a study of long-term antiretroviral therapy in people with HIV. This clone was recorded once. J lost 0 bases, V lost 9 bases, and 7 bases had no gene match. Germline V gene data show CDR1 as MRHNA and CDR2 as SNTAGT. The CDR3 contains 18 residues. Researchers report immunoSEQ v3.0 was run at survey level. Some clones are missing from TCRdb's copy, which holds only in-frame ones; the method was immunoSEQ multiplex PCR. The sample holds 7,200 or so clones, nearly 75% seen once. The clonotype originates from a man aged 40-55 years with HIV. The sequencing used unsorted PBMCs, collected about 0.9 years before starting antiretroviral therapy. The V gene is TRBV6-4, the J gene TRBJ2-6; 14 bases match TRBD2. CDR3 region: CARGTSGGLSSGANVLTF. CDR3 sequence (DNA): TGTGCCAGGGGGACTAGCGGGGGATTGAGCTCTGGGGCCAACGTCCTGACTTTC.